This T cell receptor (beta chain) was sequenced during a study of TIL therapy for anti-PD-1-resistant metastatic lung cancer. Study at large: Tumors had a median PD-L1 proportion score of approximately 5.5%. Study outcomes and limitations: Many TIL product clones were absent from baseline tumor, suggesting clonal contraction. TIL cultures after expansion showed higher clonality and lower diversity than baseline tumor (median about 6% vs 30%).

Time point in this sample: pre-treatment sample, taken before nivolumab and TIL therapy. The tumor samples were excised metastases, mostly pleural nodules or supraclavicular lymph nodes. Worth noting for this clone: The antigen is unknown.

Sequencing used immunoSEQ v3. Sequencing depth was about 2 million read pairs for survey level, roughly 4.5-6.5 million for deep. Measured with immunoSEQ multiplex PCR; TCRdb has only the in-frame clones, and not every one. The sample records tens of thousands of clones, approximately 70% being singletons. The V and J ends lost 6 bases and 6 bases, in that order; junction bases with no gene match: 7. This CDR3 spans 14 amino acids. Germline V lookup: CDR1 LNHDA, CDR2 SQIVND (reference sequence). Sequencing was performed on tumor tissue, taken at baseline. The sequence was collected from a person between 30 and 79 years old with non-small cell lung cancer. The rearrangement joins TRBV19 to TRBJ2-2; 7 bases match TRBD1. The CDR3 is CASSTHRGSGELFF. CDR3 DNA sequence: TGTGCCAGTAGCACTCACAGGGGTTCCGGGGAGCTGTTTTTT.